The rows below give T cell receptor beta chains drawn from one sample of a study of blood T cell repertoires in COVID-19. Some clones are missing from TCRdb's copy, which holds only in-frame ones; the method was immunoSEQ multiplex PCR. Of some 37,000 clones in the sample, around 87% are singletons; the top ten hold approximately 20%. The sample consisted of peripheral blood. All receptors derive from a man aged 50-60 years in a cohort sampled during active COVID-19. CDR3s include the opening cysteine and the closing phenylalanine or tryptophan. A D gene is named only where the DNA matches it firmly. Not all rows give a size; the values are once, few, many and, for expanded clones, a class.

CDR3nt: TGTGCCAGTACCCCCCTGTATCAGGGACAGGCCTATGGCTACACCTTC
CDR3aa: CASTPLYQGQAYGYTF
abundance: -
j_gene: TRBJ1-2
d_gene: TRBD1
v_gene: TRBV19

CDR3nt: TGTGCCAGCGGAACTAGGGCGCCGGACTATGGCTACACCTTC
CDR3aa: CASGTRAPDYGYTF
abundance: -
j_gene: TRBJ1-2
d_gene: -
v_gene: TRBV6-5

CDR3nt: TGTGCCAGCAGTGAAGCAGCGGGGGGCAATGAGCAGTTCTTC
CDR3aa: CASSEAAGGNEQFF
abundance: -
j_gene: TRBJ2-1
d_gene: TRBD2
v_gene: TRBV6-1

CDR3nt: TGCGCCAGCAGTGAAGGACTCCTATACAATGAGCAGTTCTTC
CDR3aa: CASSEGLLYNEQFF
abundance: -
j_gene: TRBJ2-1
d_gene: -
v_gene: TRBV10-1

CDR3nt: TGTGCCAGCAGTGTGGCGGGGGGCTCCTACAATGAGCAGTTCTTC
CDR3aa: CASSVAGGSYNEQFF
abundance: once
j_gene: TRBJ2-1
d_gene: TRBD2
v_gene: TRBV2

CDR3nt: TGTGCCACCGCTACAGGACAGAGACCCGGGACTAGCGGGAGTGAGCAGTTCTTC
CDR3aa: CATATGQRPGTSGSEQFF
abundance: -
j_gene: TRBJ2-1
d_gene: TRBD2
v_gene: TRBV24-1

CDR3nt: TGTGCCTGGAGTCCCTCCGGGACAGCCAATCAGCCCCAGCATTTT
CDR3aa: CAWSPSGTANQPQHF
abundance: -
j_gene: TRBJ1-5
d_gene: TRBD1
v_gene: TRBV30

CDR3nt: TGTGCCAGCAGCGTAGGACTAGGGACTTACGATGAGCAGTTCTTC
CDR3aa: CASSVGLGTYDEQFF
abundance: many
j_gene: TRBJ2-1
d_gene: -
v_gene: TRBV9

CDR3nt: TGTGCCACCAGCAGAACACCGGGGGAAGGAGCCAACGTCCTGACTTTC
CDR3aa: CATSRTPGEGANVLTF
abundance: -
j_gene: TRBJ2-6
d_gene: -
v_gene: TRBV15

CDR3nt: TGTGCTAGTGGCCTCGGGACTAACGGAGAATACGAGCAGTTCTTC
CDR3aa: CASGLGTNGEYEQFF
abundance: once
j_gene: TRBJ2-1
d_gene: TRBD2
v_gene: TRBV12-5